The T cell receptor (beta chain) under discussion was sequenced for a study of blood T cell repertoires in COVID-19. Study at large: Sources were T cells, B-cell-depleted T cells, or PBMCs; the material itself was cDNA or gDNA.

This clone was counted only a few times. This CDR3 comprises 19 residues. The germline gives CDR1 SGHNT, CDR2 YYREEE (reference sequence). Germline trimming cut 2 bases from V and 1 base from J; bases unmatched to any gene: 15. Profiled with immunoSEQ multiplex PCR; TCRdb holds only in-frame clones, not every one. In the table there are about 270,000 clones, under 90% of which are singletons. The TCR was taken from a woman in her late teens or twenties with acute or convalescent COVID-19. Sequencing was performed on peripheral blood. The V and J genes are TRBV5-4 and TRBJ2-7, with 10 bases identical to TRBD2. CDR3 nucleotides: TGTGCCAGCAGCTTCCGACTAGCGGGTCTATCGACCCGTTCCTACGAGCAGTACTTC. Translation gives CASSFRLAGLSTRSYEQYF.